The 20 T cell receptor beta chains reported below all come from one sample, sequenced in a study of CD8 T cells in ankylosing spondylitis. Via MiXCR, TCRdb re-called the 5' RACE reads, giving one row per CDR3 protein. Of 250,000 or so distinct CDR3 sequences listed, roughly a quarter were seen once; the top ten hold over 0.55%. Sequencing was carried out using blood, either unsorted or a sorted T cell fraction (not recorded which). These receptor sequences come from a male donor with ankylosing spondylitis or in good health (not recorded which).

The rearrangement links TRBV5-1 to TRBJ2-2; D is perhaps TRBD1 or TRBD2 (5 bases each). V was shortened by 3 bases and J by 0 bases, with 9 bases between the two germline ends. CDR3 length: 15 residues. Germline V gene sequence: CDR1 SGHRS, CDR2 YFSETQ. For the CDR3, the DNA is TGCGCCAGCAGCTCTGGGGACGCGAACACCGGGGAGCTGTTTTTT. Its translation is CASSSGDANTGELFF.

The chain joins TRBV12-3 or TRBV12-4 to TRBJ2-3; D unclear. V was clipped by 5 bases and J by 6 bases, with 12 bases between them. The CDR3 is 13 residues long. DNA for the CDR3: TGTGCCAGCAGTCCCCAGTTCTGGGATACGCAGTATTTT. Amino acids: CASSPQFWDTQYF.

This chain joins TRBV5-6 and TRBJ2-7, with D hard to call. The germline V gene has CDR1 SGHDT and CDR2 YYEEEE. V was trimmed by 3 bases and J by 2 bases, leaving 9 bases between them. The CDR3 covers 13 residues. This chain's CDR3 is CASSSGPAYEQYF. Written as DNA, the CDR3 is TGTGCCAGCAGCTCAGGACCCGCCTACGAGCAGTACTTC.

This clonotype has a handful of counts. The chain has TRBV20-1 and TRBJ2-3; the match to TRBD2 covers 9 bases. V was clipped by 8 bases and J by 6 bases; unmatched bases: 18. The germline gives CDR1 DFQATT, CDR2 SNEGSKA (reference sequence). There are 16 residues in the CDR3. CDR3 residues: CSYRLAGTSGWDTQYF. Written as DNA, the CDR3 is TGCAGTTATCGGCTAGCGGGGACGTCCGGGTGGGATACGCAGTATTTT.

This clonotype was found many times. V is TRBV10-3 and J is TRBJ2-1; no reliable D call. Trimming cost V 10 bases and J 0 bases, with 10 bases left between them. The CDR3 runs to 13 residues. The V gene's germline CDR1 is ENHRY and CDR2 SYGVKD. The CDR3 protein is CATEPSSYNEQFF. The CDR3 coding sequence is TGTGCCACAGAGCCGAGCTCCTACAATGAGCAGTTCTTC.

DNA for the CDR3: TGTGCCAGCTCACCTTTCCAGGGGAGGGAGACCCAGTACTTC. It translates to CASSPFQGRETQYF. This chain links TRBV18 with TRBJ2-5; possibly TRBD1 or TRBD2 for D (6 bases each). V lost 3 bases, J lost 5 bases, and 13 bases lay in between. Germline CDR1 and CDR2: KGHSH and LQKENI. The CDR3 is 14 amino acids.

This clonotype was picked up many times. The chain recombines TRBV6-2 or TRBV6-3 with TRBJ2-1; 9 bases align to TRBD2. The length of the CDR3 is 19 residues. Unmatched junction bases numbered 9, after V lost 0 bases and J lost 0 bases. Germline-derived CDR1 and CDR2 are MNHEY and SVGEGT. The CDR3 sequence: CASSYSRRLAGTSYNEQFF. The CDR3 DNA is TGTGCCAGCAGTTACTCTAGGCGGCTAGCGGGGACCTCCTACAATGAGCAGTTCTTC.

The table lists this clonotype with many counts. V is TRBV20-1 and J is TRBJ1-5, with D perhaps TRBD1 (6 bases). Trimming removed 3 bases from V and 7 bases from J, with 10 bases in between. Germline lookup yields CDR1 DFQATT and CDR2 SNEGSKA (reference sequence). The CDR3 is made up of 12 amino acids. CDR3 region: CSASRRGQPQHF. The CDR3 DNA sequence: TGCAGTGCTAGTCGCAGGGGCCAGCCCCAGCATTTT.

Many counts were recorded for this clonotype. The rearrangement uses TRBV5-1 and TRBJ2-5, with 7 bases lining up with TRBD2. This CDR3 is 14 amino acids long. Germline CDR1 SGHRS, CDR2 YFSETQ. V lost 4 bases, J lost 4 bases, and 7 bases stayed unmatched. The CDR3 sequence: CASSPGGGSETQYF. The CDR3 nucleotides are TGCGCCAGCAGCCCTGGCGGGGGTTCAGAGACCCAGTACTTC.

This clonotype was counted between two and nine times. The chain carries TRBV13 and TRBJ2-5, with 7 bases identical to TRBD1. Germline CDR1 reads PRHDT; CDR2 reads FYEKMQ (reference sequence). This CDR3 contains 16 residues. Trimming at V came to 1 base and at J to 0 bases, leaving 5 bases not matched to a gene. The CDR3 is CASSLVTGVHQETQYF. The CDR3, as DNA: TGTGCCAGCAGCTTAGTTACAGGGGTCCACCAAGAGACCCAGTACTTC.

This clonotype turned up a few times. The V and J genes are TRBV29-1 and TRBJ2-7; 8 bases align to TRBD1. The V gene's germline CDR1 is SQVTM and CDR2 ANQGSEA. The J segment lost 4 bases and the V segment lost 5 bases, leaving 10 bases of the junction unmatched. This CDR3 has 14 residues. Here the CDR3 reads CSVSRQGREYEQYF. The DNA for the CDR3 is TGCAGCGTTTCCCGACAGGGGAGAGAGTACGAGCAGTACTTC.

This clonotype came up many times. The chain has TRBV29-1 and TRBJ1-6, with D possibly TRBD1 on 6 matching bases. Germline CDR1 reads SQVTM; CDR2 reads ANQGSEA. The CDR3 has 13 amino acids. V lost 4 bases and J lost 9, with 13 bases in between. The CDR3: CSVAAGVGSPLHF. The CDR3 nucleotides are TGCAGCGTTGCGGCAGGGGTGGGTTCACCCCTCCACTTT.

This chain joins TRBV6-5 and TRBJ1-6, with D unresolved. This CDR3 has 12 residues. The ends were cut back, 5 bases at V and 7 bases at J, with 6 bases in the middle. From germline, CDR1 is MNHEY and CDR2 SVGAGI. CDR3 nucleotides: TGTGCCAGCAGTCGGAGGAATTCACCCCTCCACTTT. This codes for CASSRRNSPLHF.

This clonotype was seen repeatedly, ten times or more. The chain carries TRBV11-2 and TRBJ2-3; D gene uncertain. Between the trimmed V and J ends, which lost 2 bases and 6 bases, there was a span of 9 bases. Germline assignment: CDR1 SGHAT and CDR2 FQNNGV. The CDR3 is 13 amino acids. The CDR3 loop is CASSLNLGDTQYF. Here the CDR3 DNA reads TGTGCCAGCAGCTTAAACCTCGGGGATACGCAGTATTTT.

The rearrangement uses TRBV10-3 and TRBJ2-1; TRBD1 matches 11 bases. This CDR3 is built from 15 residues. The germline V gene has CDR1 ENHRY and CDR2 SYGVKD. The J segment lost 8 bases and the V segment lost 3 bases, leaving 6 bases of the junction unmatched. The CDR3 protein is CAISDRDRGDDEQFF. CDR3 DNA sequence: TGTGCCATCAGTGATAGGGACAGGGGGGACGATGAGCAGTTCTTC.

The chain uses TRBV12-3 or TRBV12-4 and TRBJ2-1; 11 positions match TRBD2. With V trimmed by 6 bases and J by 6 bases, 4 bases remained unmatched. CDR3 length equals 14 residues. CDR3 sequence reads: CASSSSGGRNEQFF. For the CDR3, the DNA is TGTGCCAGCAGCTCTAGCGGGGGGCGCAATGAGCAGTTCTTC.

This clonotype has just a few counts. J is TRBJ2-1 and V is TRBV12-3 or TRBV12-4, with D perhaps matching TRBD1 or TRBD2 (7 bases each). The CDR3 length is 14 residues. The V gene lost 5 bases and the J gene lost 10 bases, with 18 bases spanning the gap. The CDR3 bases are TGTGCCAGCAGTCCCCGGGGAGGGGGCAGGGAGCAGTTCTTC. It translates to CASSPRGGGREQFF.

This clonotype was seen only a few times. The genes are TRBV2 and TRBJ1-1; D remains ambiguous. V was cut by 7 bases and J by 0 bases, with 9 bases left in between. There are 13 residues in the CDR3. The germline gives CDR1 SNHLY, CDR2 FYNNEI. In nucleotides, the CDR3 is TGTGCCAGCACCAAAGACATGAACACTGAAGCTTTCTTT. It specifies CASTKDMNTEAFF.

This clonotype was detected only a few times. The gene calls are TRBV20-1 and TRBJ1-4; no reliable D call. The CDR3 loop spans 14 amino acids. Germline V gene lookup returns CDR1 DFQATT and CDR2 SNEGSKA (reference sequence). V shed 6 bases and J shed 0 bases, with 11 bases lying between them. CDR3 amino acids: CSAPGGTTNEKLFF. CDR3 DNA sequence: TGCAGTGCCCCCGGCGGAACAACTAATGAAAAACTGTTTTTT.

V is TRBV27 and J is TRBJ1-5, with a tentative D call TRBD1 (5 bases). In germline, CDR1 is MNHEY, CDR2 SMNVEV (reference sequence). The CDR3 spans 15 residues. V was pared by 6 bases and J by 2 bases, with 14 bases between. CDR3 region: CASRGGSMGNQPQHF. The CDR3 nucleotides are TGTGCCAGCAGGGGGGGGTCTATGGGCAATCAGCCCCAGCATTTT.